This T cell receptor beta chain was documented in a study of cytomegalovirus exposure and HLA in healthy donors. The PCR made use of 60 Vbeta and 13 Jbeta primers. Method: immunoSEQ multiplex PCR; TCRdb's copy keeps in-frame clones and lacks some. This repertoire includes under 130,000 clones. V gave up 0 bases and J gave up 2 bases; unmatched junction bases: 3. Germline values: CDR1 GTSNPN, CDR2 SVGIG (reference sequence). The CDR3 has 15 amino acids. Though nominally healthy at sampling, donors likely had unrecorded immune exposures. The sample taken for sequencing was PBMCs. The clonotype was recovered from a man in his forties in good health and CMV-seronegative. The V call is TRBV30, the J call TRBJ2-5; 10 positions match TRBD2. The CDR3 sequence is CAWSVGTSEQETQYF. In DNA form, the CDR3 reads TGTGCCTGGAGTGTAGGGACTAGCGAGCAAGAGACCCAGTACTTC.